The 23 T cell receptor beta chains below all came from one sample that was sequenced in a study of T cell responses to AZD1222 COVID-19 vaccine (dated by TCRdb to about 2021). Read against the paper, the sample's time point label means: baseline before first vaccination. The library was made by the immunoSEQ multiplex PCR assay. Not all clones reach the TCRdb copy of this immuneACCESS table, which keeps in-frame sequences only. Checked studies attribute under half of the gap to unresolved V genes and leave the rest unexplained. The sample yields approximately 140,000 clones; 94% were counted once. The ten biggest clones cover roughly 1.2% of the sample. Sequencing was performed on peripheral blood, taken on day 0 of AZD1222 vaccination. These TCRs come from an adult in good health.

CDR3: CASSLGNTIYF. The CDR3 nucleotides are TGTGCCAGCAGCTTAGGAAACACCATATATTTT. This rearrangement joins TRBV9 to TRBJ1-3; no reliable D call. The V end was cut by 4 bases, the J end by 4 bases, with 3 bases between. The CDR3 sequence is 11 residues long. Germline lookup yields CDR1 SGDLS and CDR2 YYNGEE.

The chain employs TRBV5-1 and TRBJ1-1; D call uncertain. CDR3 size: 13 residues. Germline CDR1 and CDR2: SGHRS and YFSETQ. Trimming cost V 0 bases and J 1 base, with 4 bases left between them. DNA of the CDR3: TGCGCCAGCAGCTTGGACGAGAACACTGAAGCTTTCTTT. Encoded protein: CASSLDENTEAFF.

V and J are TRBV5-1 and TRBJ1-4; TRBD1 agrees at 11 bases. Germline loops: CDR1 SGHRS, CDR2 YFSETQ. V gave up 4 bases and J gave up 9 bases; unmatched junction bases: 8. CDR3 size: 15 residues. CDR3 bases: TGCGCCAGCAGCGAACCGGGACAGGGGGACCAAAAACTGTTTTTT. This sequence encodes CASSEPGQGDQKLFF.

This chain's CDR3 is CASSLGIGTNLKETQYF. Written as DNA, the CDR3 is TGTGCCAGCAGCTTAGGTATCGGGACTAACCTGAAAGAGACCCAGTACTTC. The genes are TRBV7-3 and TRBJ2-5, with TRBD2 matching over 7 bases. CDR3 length: 17 amino acids. The germline gives CDR1 SGHTA, CDR2 FQGTGA. Germline trimming cut 2 bases from V and 3 bases from J; bases unmatched to any gene: 12. Supplemented by reference TRBV7-3 and TRBJ2-5, the full variable domain reads GAGVSQTPSNKVTEKGKYVELRCDPISGHTALYWYRQSLGQGPEFLIYFQGTGAADDSGLPNDRFFAVRPEGSVSTLKIQRTERGDSAVYLCASSLGIGTNLKETQYFGPGTRLLVL.

V and J are TRBV9 and TRBJ2-6; no firm D call. The V end lost 0 bases, the J end lost 2 bases, and 6 bases lay between the germline ends. The V gene's germline CDR1 is SGDLS and CDR2 YYNGEE. The CDR3 has 15 amino acids. CDR3 sequence reads: CASSVGGAGANVLTF. The CDR3 DNA follows: TGTGCCAGCAGCGTAGGGGGTGCTGGGGCCAACGTCCTGACTTTC.

The chain couples TRBV7-2 to TRBJ2-1, with 16 positions matching TRBD2. The germline gives CDR1 SGHTA, CDR2 FQGNSA. V shed 6 bases, J shed 1 base, and the junction held 9 bases outside the gene matches. The CDR3 covers 19 residues. This CDR3 is CASRGGTSGRAVSYNEQFF. CDR3 DNA sequence: TGTGCCAGCAGAGGCGGGACTAGCGGGAGGGCCGTTTCCTACAATGAGCAGTTCTTC.

This clone occurred once. The gene calls are TRBV19 and TRBJ1-5, with D maybe TRBD1 (6 bases). The CDR3 is 13 amino acids. The V end lost 1 base, the J end lost 6 bases, and 7 bases lay between the germline ends. In germline, CDR1 is LNHDA, CDR2 SQIVND (reference sequence). CDR3 sequence: CASSIVGGQPQHF. The CDR3 DNA sequence: TGTGCCAGTAGTATAGTAGGGGGTCAGCCCCAGCATTTT.

This rearrangement joins TRBV10-3 to TRBJ2-3; the D gene is possibly TRBD2 (5 bases). V dropped 11 bases and J dropped 2 bases, with 14 bases sitting between them. CDR3 length: 13 amino acids. Germline V gene sequence: CDR1 ENHRY, CDR2 SYGVKD. As DNA, the CDR3 is TGTGCCGCCCGGGGAGAAGTCACAGATACGCAGTATTTT. This codes for CAARGEVTDTQYF.

V and J are TRBV7-8 and TRBJ1-2; D unclear. V lost 2 bases and J 6 bases, leaving 10 bases between the germline ends. This CDR3 region has 13 residues. From germline, CDR1 is SGHVS and CDR2 FQNEAQ. The CDR3 here is CASSLRIPHGYTF. CDR3 in DNA: TGTGCCAGCAGCTTAAGGATCCCACATGGCTACACCTTC. Looking up the rest from reference TRBV7-8 and TRBJ1-2 gives the full variable domain: GAGVSQSPRYKVAKRGQDVALRCDPISGHVSLFWYQQALGQGPEFLTYFQNEAQLDKSGLPSDRFFAERPEGSVSTLKIQRTQQEDSAVYLCASSLRIPHGYTFGSGTRLTVV.

This rearrangement joins TRBV27 to TRBJ1-2, with 10 bases lining up with TRBD1. CDR3 length equals 17 residues. The V gene end was trimmed by 1 base and the J gene end by 4 bases; junction bases not matched to a gene: 9. The germline V gene encodes CDR1 MNHEY and CDR2 SMNVEV (reference sequence). The CDR3 loop is CASSLLKTGTGAYGYTF. For the CDR3, the DNA is TGTGCCAGCAGTTTATTGAAAACCGGGACAGGGGCCTATGGCTACACCTTC.

This clone was observed a single time. The rearrangement uses TRBV6-1 and TRBJ1-1, with a possible D match to TRBD1 (6 bases). CDR1 and CDR2 (germline): MNHNS, SASEGT. Between the trimmed V and J ends, which lost 3 bases and 6 bases, there was a span of 20 bases. The CDR3 loop spans 16 amino acids. CDR3 sequence (DNA): TGTGCCAGCAGTGAGACCCGGAGTCTCGGGGGCGCTGAAGCTTTCTTT. Residues: CASSETRSLGGAEAFF.

The chain is built from TRBV19 and TRBJ1-5, with D possibly matching TRBD1 (6 bases). The ends were cut back, 1 base at V and 5 bases at J, with 12 bases in the middle. This CDR3 contains 15 residues. Looked up from germline, CDR1 is LNHDA and CDR2 is SQIVND (reference sequence). The CDR3 sequence: CASSIASRGDQPQHF. The CDR3 coding sequence is TGTGCCAGTAGTATAGCTAGTAGGGGGGATCAGCCCCAGCATTTT.

In its sample, this clone was seen once. V usage is TRBV5-6 and J usage is TRBJ1-6, with D perhaps matching TRBD1 (6 bases). Trimming removed 3 bases at V and 7 bases at J, with 14 bases between. CDR3 size: 15 residues. Looked up from germline, CDR1 is SGHDT and CDR2 is YYEEEE. The CDR3 bases are TGTGCCAGCAGCTGGGGGCAGCTGGGGAATTCACCCCTCCACTTT. As protein: CASSWGQLGNSPLHF.

This chain joins TRBV11-2 and TRBJ2-3, with 8 bases that match TRBD2. The CDR3 spans 14 residues. Trimming removed 8 bases from V and 0 bases from J; junction bases left unmatched: 4. From germline, CDR1 is SGHAT and CDR2 FQNNGV. The CDR3 bases are TGTGCCAGCGACGGGGGGGCAAGCACAGATACGCAGTATTTT. This encodes CASDGGASTDTQYF. Using reference TRBV11-2 and TRBJ2-3 for the parts outside the CDR3, the full variable domain is EAGVAQSPRYKIIEKRQSVAFWCNPISGHATLYWYQQILGQGPKLLIQFQNNGVVDDSQLPKDRFSAERLKGVDSTLKIQPAKLEDSAVYLCASDGGASTDTQYFGPGTRLTVL.

This clone was found once. V is TRBV2 and J is TRBJ2-5; TRBD1 agrees at 10 bases. CDR1 is SNHLY, CDR2 FYNNEI, per germline. V lost 10 bases, J lost 2 bases, and 10 bases stayed unmatched. The CDR3 has 15 residues. DNA of the CDR3: TGTGCCATTACGACCGGGACAGGGGCTCAAGAGACCCAGTACTTC. Amino acids: CAITTGTGAQETQYF.

The chain uses TRBV7-8 and TRBJ2-3, with 8 bases fitting TRBD2. The CDR3 sequence is 20 residues long. The germline CDR1 and CDR2 sequences are SGHVS and FQNEAQ. After removal of 1 base from V and 0 bases from J, the junction contained 15 bases not matched to a gene. The CDR3 here is CASSLEPAGVYRPSTDTQYF. The CDR3 DNA reads TGTGCCAGCAGCTTAGAACCAGCGGGAGTGTACCGCCCAAGCACAGATACGCAGTATTTT.

To note about this clone: At one boundary the junction diverges from the germline segment, which might be a read error. The rearrangement uses TRBV2 and TRBJ1-4; D remains unclear. In germline, CDR1 is SNHLY, CDR2 FYNNEI. The CDR3 sequence is 13 residues long. CDR3 DNA sequence: TGTGCCAGCAGGGAAGCTCCGGCGGAAAAACTGTTTTTT. It encodes CASREAPAEKLFF.

In this sample, this clone turned up a few times. The J gene is TRBJ1-6, the V gene TRBV10-2; no firm D call. The V gene lost 3 bases and the J gene lost 7 bases, with 10 bases spanning the gap. CDR1 is WSHSY and CDR2 is SAAADI in the germline V gene. This CDR3 spans 14 amino acids. The DNA of the CDR3 is TGCGCCAGCAGTGACAGAGAAGGGAATTCACCCCTCCACTTT. Residues: CASSDREGNSPLHF.

This clone was observed at least ten times. V and J are TRBV5-1 and TRBJ1-1; no reliable D call. The CDR3 extends over 12 amino acids. V was pared by 2 bases and J by 7 bases, with 9 bases between. Germline V gene lookup returns CDR1 SGHRS and CDR2 YFSETQ. Here the CDR3 reads CASSLFGYEAFF. CDR3 bases: TGCGCCAGCAGCTTATTTGGCTATGAAGCTTTCTTT.

The chain recombines TRBV2 with TRBJ2-1; weak D call: TRBD2 (5 bases). The CDR3 is 13 residues long. V lost 5 bases to trimming and J lost 9 bases, with 14 bases between them. CDR1 and CDR2 (germline): SNHLY, FYNNEI. Here the CDR3 reads CASSRTAAGEQFF. Written as DNA, the CDR3 is TGTGCCAGCAGTAGGACTGCCGCGGGTGAGCAGTTCTTC. The variable domain in full, with the rest retrieved from reference TRBV2 and TRBJ2-1, is EPEVTQTPSHQVTQMGQEVILRCVPISNHLYFYWYRQILGQKVEFLVSFYNNEISEKSEIFDDQFSVERPDGSNFTLKIRSTKLEDSAMYFCASSRTAAGEQFFGPGTRLTVL.

This clone was seen once. This rearrangement joins TRBV2 to TRBJ2-2; D remains ambiguous. Germline values: CDR1 SNHLY, CDR2 FYNNEI. The CDR3 runs 14 residues. V dropped 7 bases and J dropped 6 bases, with 15 bases sitting between them. As DNA, the CDR3 is TGTGCCAGCATAGTCTCTCTTTATGCCGGGGAGCTGTTTTTT. Encoded protein: CASIVSLYAGELFF.

V usage is TRBV7-6 and J usage is TRBJ1-6, with 7 bases lining up with TRBD1. Germline CDR1 is SGHVS and CDR2 is FNYEAQ. CDR3 size: 20 residues. Trimming removed 5 bases from V and 7 bases from J; junction bases left unmatched: 23. The DNA of the CDR3 is TGTGCCAGCAGCGCATGGACAGGAAAATTAATCCTCCTAAGCAATTCACCCCTCCACTTT. Amino acid sequence: CASSAWTGKLILLSNSPLHF.

CDR3 sequence reads: CASSPSLADPHGYTF. The CDR3 nucleotides are TGTGCCAGCTCACCAAGTCTCGCAGATCCTCATGGCTACACCTTC. The chain employs TRBV18 and TRBJ1-2; no clear D gene. The CDR3 contains 15 residues. Germline V lookup: CDR1 KGHSH, CDR2 LQKENI. Trimming took off 2 bases at V and 6 bases at J, with 16 bases between the two ends.